This T cell receptor (beta chain) originates from a study of neurological immune-mediated disorders. Study observations and caveats: HTLV-1-associated myelopathy ranked highest for TCR clonal expansion and multiple sclerosis lowest, beneath healthy controls. Among expanded clones, no CDR3 amino acid sequences were shared across subjects, a pattern suggesting private repertoires in all groups.

This clonotype was recorded at least ten times. Antigen: not known. The cDNA was generated by 5'RACE with 10-nucleotide random UMIs. Every sequencing run produced over 200 million TCR-beta sequences that came from 15-18 subjects. TCRdb passed the 5' RACE reads through MiXCR, listing each CDR3 protein once. The sample includes approximately 50,000 distinct CDR3 sequences, around 3.5% of them seen just once. This CDR3 is 15 amino acids long. In germline, CDR1 is SGDLS, CDR2 YYNGEE. J lost 2 bases, V lost 4 bases, and 7 bases had no gene match. The sequenced material came from PBMCs. The chain has TRBV9 and TRBJ2-3; 7 bases are a match to TRBD2. The sequence derives from a man between 60 and 75 years old with multiple sclerosis. The CDR3 sequence is CASSPFGGNTDTQYF. The CDR3, as DNA: TGTGCCAGCAGCCCCTTCGGGGGGAACACAGATACGCAGTATTTT.